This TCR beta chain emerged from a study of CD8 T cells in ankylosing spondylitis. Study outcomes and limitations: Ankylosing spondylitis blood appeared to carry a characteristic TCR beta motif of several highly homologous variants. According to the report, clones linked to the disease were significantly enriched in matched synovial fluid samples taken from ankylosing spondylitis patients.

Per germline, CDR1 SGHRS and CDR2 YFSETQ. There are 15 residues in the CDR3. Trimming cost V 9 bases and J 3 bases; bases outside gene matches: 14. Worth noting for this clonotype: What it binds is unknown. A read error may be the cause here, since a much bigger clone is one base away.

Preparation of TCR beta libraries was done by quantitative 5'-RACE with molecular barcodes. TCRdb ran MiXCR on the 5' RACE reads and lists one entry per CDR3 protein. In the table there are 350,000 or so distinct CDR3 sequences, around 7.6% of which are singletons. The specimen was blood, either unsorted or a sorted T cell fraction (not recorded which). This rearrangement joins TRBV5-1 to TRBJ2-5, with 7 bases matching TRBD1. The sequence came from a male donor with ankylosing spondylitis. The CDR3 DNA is TGCGCCAACGCCTCCCAGGGGGTTCCTAAAGAGACCCAGTACTTC. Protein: CANASQGVPKETQYF.